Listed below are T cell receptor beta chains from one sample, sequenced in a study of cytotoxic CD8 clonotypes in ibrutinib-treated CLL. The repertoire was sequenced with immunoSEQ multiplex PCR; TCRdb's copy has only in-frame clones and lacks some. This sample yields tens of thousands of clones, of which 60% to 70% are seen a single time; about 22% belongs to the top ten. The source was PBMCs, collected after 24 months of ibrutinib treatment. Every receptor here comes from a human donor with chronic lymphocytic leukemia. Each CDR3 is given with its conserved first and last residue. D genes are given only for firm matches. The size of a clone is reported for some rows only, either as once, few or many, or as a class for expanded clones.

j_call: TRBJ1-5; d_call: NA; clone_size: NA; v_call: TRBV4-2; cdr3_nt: TGTGCCAGCAGTGGGGCTATCAATCAGCCCCAGCATTTT; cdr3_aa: CASSGAINQPQHF
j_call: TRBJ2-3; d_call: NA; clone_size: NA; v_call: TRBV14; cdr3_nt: TGTGCCAGCAGCCATCGTGGAGGGGTTAGCACAGATACGCAGTATTTT; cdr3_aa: CASSHRGGVSTDTQYF
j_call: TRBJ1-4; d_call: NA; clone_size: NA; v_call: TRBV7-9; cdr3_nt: TGTGCCAGCAGCCCGGGGATGTCGAATGAAAAACTGTTTTTT; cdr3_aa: CASSPGMSNEKLFF
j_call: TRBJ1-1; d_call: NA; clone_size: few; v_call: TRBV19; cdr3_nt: TGTGCCAGTAGGCAGGGAATGTATGGTGAAGCTTTCTTT; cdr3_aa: CASRQGMYGEAFF
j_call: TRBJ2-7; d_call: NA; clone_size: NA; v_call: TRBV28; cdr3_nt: TGTGCCAGCAGTTCCACCCGGGCAGGGGCCTACGAGCAGTACTTC; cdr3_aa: CASSSTRAGAYEQYF
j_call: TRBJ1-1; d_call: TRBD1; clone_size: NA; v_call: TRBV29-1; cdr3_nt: TGCACCTCTTCCCAGGGGGCATCTGAAGCTTTCTTT; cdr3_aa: CTSSQGASEAFF
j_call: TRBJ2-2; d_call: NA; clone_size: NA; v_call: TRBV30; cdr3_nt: TGTGCCTGGGGCAGGGCTCCGAACACCGGGGAGCTGTTTTTT; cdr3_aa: CAWGRAPNTGELFF
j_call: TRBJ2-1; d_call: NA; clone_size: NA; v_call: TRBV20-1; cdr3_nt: TGCAGTGCTAGCAGTTTGGGTGAGCAGTTCTTC; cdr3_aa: CSASSLGEQFF
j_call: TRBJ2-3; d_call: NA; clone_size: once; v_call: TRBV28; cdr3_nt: TGTGCCAGCAGCCTACCCACATTGTTGCGGGCTGTCACAGATACGCAGTATTTT; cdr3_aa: CASSLPTLLRAVTDTQYF
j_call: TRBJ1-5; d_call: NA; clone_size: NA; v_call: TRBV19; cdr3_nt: TGTGCCAGTTCCGATCTTCTCCTAGGGCAGCCCCAGCATTTT; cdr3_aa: CASSDLLLGQPQHF
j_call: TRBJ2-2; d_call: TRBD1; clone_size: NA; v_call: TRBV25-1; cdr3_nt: TGTGCCAGCAGTGACCGGACAGGGAGGACGGGCACCGGGGAGCTGTTTTTT; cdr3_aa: CASSDRTGRTGTGELFF
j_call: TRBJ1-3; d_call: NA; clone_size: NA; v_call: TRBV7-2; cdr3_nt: TGTGCCAGCAGCTTCGGTGGAAACACCATATATTTT; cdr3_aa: CASSFGGNTIYF
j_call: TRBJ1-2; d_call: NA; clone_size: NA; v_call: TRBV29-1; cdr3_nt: TGCAGCACTCTGACCTTGACAGACCTCTATGGCTACACCTTC; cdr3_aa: CSTLTLTDLYGYTF
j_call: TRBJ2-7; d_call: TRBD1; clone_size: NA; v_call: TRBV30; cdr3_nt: TGTGCCTGGAGTTTACAGGGGGCGGGGGAGCAGTACTTC; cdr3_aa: CAWSLQGAGEQYF
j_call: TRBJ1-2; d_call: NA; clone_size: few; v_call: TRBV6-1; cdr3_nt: TGTGCCAGCAGTGAATGGAGCCTCTATGGCTACACCTTC; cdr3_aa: CASSEWSLYGYTF
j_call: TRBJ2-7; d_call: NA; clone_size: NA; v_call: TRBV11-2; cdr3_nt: TGTGCCAGCAGCTTAGCGGGGGCCTACGAGCAGTACTTC; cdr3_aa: CASSLAGAYEQYF
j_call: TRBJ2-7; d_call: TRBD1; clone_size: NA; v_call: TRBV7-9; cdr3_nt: TGTGCCAGCAGACAACAGGGGCCCCGCGACGAGCAGTACTTC; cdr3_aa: CASRQQGPRDEQYF
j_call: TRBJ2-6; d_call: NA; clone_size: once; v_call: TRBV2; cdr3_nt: TGTGCCAGCAGTCCTTTAGGGGCCAACGTCCTGACTTTC; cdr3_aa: CASSPLGANVLTF
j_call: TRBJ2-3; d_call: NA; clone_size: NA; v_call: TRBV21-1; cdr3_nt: TGTGCCAGCAGCAAAGAAATATTAGCGGAGGTGGGTACGCAGTATTTT; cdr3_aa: CASSKEILAEVGTQYF
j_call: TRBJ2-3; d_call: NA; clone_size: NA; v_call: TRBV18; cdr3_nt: TGTGCCAGCTCACCCGGGCAGCGCACAGATACGCAGTATTTT; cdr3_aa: CASSPGQRTDTQYF
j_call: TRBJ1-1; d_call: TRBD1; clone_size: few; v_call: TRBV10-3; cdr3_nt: TGTGCCATCAGTGGGACAGGGACCCCTGAAGCTTTCTTT; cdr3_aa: CAISGTGTPEAFF